This record covers a single T cell receptor beta chain. This clone was seen a few times. No much larger clone exists at a distance of one base, and base qualities are not known. This record belongs to a study of graft-versus-host responses after intestinal transplantation (dated by TCRdb to 2020 to 2022). About the study as a whole: The transplants that recipients received were multivisceral, liver-intestinal, or isolated intestinal. Anti-thymocyte globulin induction was given to all recipients, followed by maintenance tacrolimus and steroids for about 3 years. To identify alloreactive clones, pre-transplant mixed lymphocyte reaction products were sequenced and compared with unstimulated pre-transplant donor and recipient T cells. Rather than going through the commercial service, samples from a few later patients were sequenced in-house on an Illumina MiSeq and processed with MiXCR. Donor T cell macrochimerism was defined as a peak of at least 4% donor T cells among recipient peripheral blood mononuclear cells. Bulk TCR-beta CDR3 sequencing was used to track graft-versus-host and host-versus-graft alloreactive T cell clones in the graft, circulation and bone marrow after intestinal transplantation. The cohort enrolled about two dozen intestinal transplant recipients, one of whom was a retransplant, and 3 patients without pretransplant specimens were excluded. Findings and caveats that apply to the study as a whole: Early after transplant, declines in HvG clones were associated with peak levels of circulating GvH clones. Patients with donor T cell macrochimerism had high GvH to HvG T cell clonal ratios in their allografts. GvH clones were detected in recipient bone marrow, and some of these GvH clones were observed earlier in ileal mucosa or blood, consistent with an intestinal mucosal origin. Conclusions were limited by the relatively low number and heterogeneity of intestinal transplant patients.

The method was the immunoSEQ multiplex PCR assay. For most patients, genomic DNA was isolated with the Qiagen DNeasy Blood and Tissue Kit and sent frozen to Adaptive Biotechnologies for TCR sequencing. Adaptive Biotechnologies carried out high-throughput TCR-beta CDR3 sequencing of genomic DNA for most patients. The original methods were these. Adaptive's ImmunoSEQ software supplied the TCR sequencing data for 18 patients, while MiXCR and VDJtools were used to process a few other patients. To correct CD4 versus CD8 sorting errors, any sequence found in both subsets at a frequency ratio below 5:1 was removed. CDR3 nucleotide sequences shared between donor and recipient were removed because the origin of such sequences could not be assigned. Alloreactive clones required at least 2-fold expansion over unstimulated cells and minimum CFSE-low frequency of 0.002% (template counts) or 0.001% (read counts). Mappable clones were those detected in sequenced pre-transplant spleen, lymph node, or MLR CFSE-low populations of the donor or recipient. The cumulative frequency of alloreactive clones was calculated as a percentage of all sequences, weighted by copy number. This is the immuneACCESS table as TCRdb keeps it, with only in-frame sequences that have V and J called. A part of the clones is gone; compared with another copy, unresolved V genes explain less than half, and the rest is unexplained. For V, J and clone size, that table is used; D and trimming come from the DNA. The sample table lists 12,000 to 15,000 clones, approximately 33% of them with a count of one. In total, the top ten clones hold around 2% of the sample.

The germline V gene (reference sequence) supplies CDR1 LNHDA and CDR2 SQIVND. Inclusive of the bounding cysteine and phenylalanine, the CDR3 is 15 residues long. Solely the CDR3 DNA is kept, with 45 bases framed from the first base. After removal of 2 bases from V and 5 bases from J, the junction retains 8 bases not matched to a gene. The sample's time point label, in plain terms: cells obtained before transplantation from donor or recipient. In the mixed lymphocyte reactions, roughly 200,000 CFSE-labeled pre-transplant responders were plated with roughly 200,000 irradiated violet-dye-labeled stimulators and cultured for over 5 days. After the mixed lymphocyte reaction, proliferating CD3+CD4+CFSE-low and CD3+CD8+CFSE-low responder cells were FACS-sorted on a BD Influx sorter.

Here the chain combines TRBV19 and TRBJ2-7; a stretch of 8 junction bases matches TRBD1. The sequences come from alloreactive CD8+ T cells from a mixed lymphocyte reaction culture, collected before intestinal transplant. The cell subset or site label for this specimen denotes: CFSE-low proliferating T cells sorted from roughly six-day pre-transplant mixed lymphocyte reaction (GvH or HvG direction). This clonotype originated in a human patient who received an intestinal transplant. The CDR3 amino acid sequence is: CASSIPGTGDHEQYF. The sequenced DNA is TGTGCCAGTAGTATACCGGGGACAGGAGATCACGAGCAGTACTTC. The CDR3, completed at both ends by the reference TRBV19 and TRBJ2-7 genes, gives the full variable domain DGGITQSPKYLFRKEGQNVTLSCEQNLNHDAMYWYRQDPGQGLRLIYYSQIVNDFQKGDIAEGYSVSREKKESFPLTVTSAQKNPTAFYLCASSIPGTGDHEQYFGPGTRLTVT.